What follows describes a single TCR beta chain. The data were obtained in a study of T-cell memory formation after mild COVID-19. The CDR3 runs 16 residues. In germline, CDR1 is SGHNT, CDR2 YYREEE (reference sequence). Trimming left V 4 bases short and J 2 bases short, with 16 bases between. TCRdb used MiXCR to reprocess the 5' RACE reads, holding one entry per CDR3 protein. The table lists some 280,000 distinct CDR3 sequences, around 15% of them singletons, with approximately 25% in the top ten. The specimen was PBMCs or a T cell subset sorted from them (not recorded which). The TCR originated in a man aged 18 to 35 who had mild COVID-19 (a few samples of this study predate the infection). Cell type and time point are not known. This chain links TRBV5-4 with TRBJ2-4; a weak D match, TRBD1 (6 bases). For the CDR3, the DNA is TGTGCCAGCAGCCCCGATCAGGGACACACCAAAAACATTCAGTACTTC. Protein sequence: CASSPDQGHTKNIQYF.